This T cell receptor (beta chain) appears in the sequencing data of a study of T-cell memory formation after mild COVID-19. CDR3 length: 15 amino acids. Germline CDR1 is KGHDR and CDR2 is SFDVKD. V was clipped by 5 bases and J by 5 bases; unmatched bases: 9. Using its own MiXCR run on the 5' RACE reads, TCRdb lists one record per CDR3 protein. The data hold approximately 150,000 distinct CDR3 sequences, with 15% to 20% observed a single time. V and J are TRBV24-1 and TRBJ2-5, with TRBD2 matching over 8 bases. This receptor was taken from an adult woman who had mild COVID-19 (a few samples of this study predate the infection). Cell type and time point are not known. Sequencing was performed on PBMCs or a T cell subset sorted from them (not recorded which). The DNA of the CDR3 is TGTGCCACCAGTGTCGCGACAGCGGGGGTGGAGACCCAGTACTTC. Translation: CATSVATAGVETQYF.